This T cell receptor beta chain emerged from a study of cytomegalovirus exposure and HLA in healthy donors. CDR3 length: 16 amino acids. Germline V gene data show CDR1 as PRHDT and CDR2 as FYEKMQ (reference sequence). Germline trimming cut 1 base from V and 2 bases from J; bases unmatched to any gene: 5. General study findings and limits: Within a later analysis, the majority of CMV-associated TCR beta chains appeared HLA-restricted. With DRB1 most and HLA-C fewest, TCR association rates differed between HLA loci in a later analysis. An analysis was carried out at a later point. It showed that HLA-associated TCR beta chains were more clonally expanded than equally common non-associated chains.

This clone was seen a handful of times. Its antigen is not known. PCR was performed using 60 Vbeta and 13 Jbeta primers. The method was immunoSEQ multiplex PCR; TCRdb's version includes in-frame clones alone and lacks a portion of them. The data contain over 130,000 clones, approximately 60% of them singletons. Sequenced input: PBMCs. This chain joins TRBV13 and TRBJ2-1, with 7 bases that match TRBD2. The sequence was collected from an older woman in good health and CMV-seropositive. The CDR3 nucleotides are TGTGCCAGCAGCTTAGTTGGCGGGGGACCCTACAATGAGCAGTTCTTC. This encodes CASSLVGGGPYNEQFF.